This T cell receptor (beta chain) was recorded in a study of technical replicates of blood from several donors. Profiled with immunoSEQ multiplex PCR; TCRdb holds only in-frame clones, not every one. The sample includes about 68,000 clones, around 97% of them seen just once. V shed 4 bases, J shed 9 bases, and the junction held 6 bases outside the gene matches. Germline lookup yields CDR1 SGHRS and CDR2 YFSETQ. The CDR3 runs to 13 residues. The chain couples TRBV5-1 to TRBJ2-1; 8 bases are shared with TRBD1. The TCR sequence derives from a human donor in good health. Sequencing was performed on T cells isolated from PBMCs. The CDR3 DNA is TGCGCCAGCAGCACGGGGACAGGCATTGAGCAGTTCTTC. Its translation is CASSTGTGIEQFF.